Listed below are T cell receptor beta chains from one sample, sequenced in a study of T cells after yellow fever vaccination. One entry per CDR3 protein results from TCRdb running MiXCR on the 5' RACE reads. This repertoire shows 170,000 or so distinct CDR3 sequences, 6.2% found once; its top ten account for under 3%. Sequences were derived from CD4+ T cells sorted from PBMCs, sampled on the day of the first yellow fever vaccination. These receptors were obtained from a man between 18 and 35 years old who received the YFV17D yellow fever vaccine. Each CDR3 is given with its conserved first and last residue. The order of the fields is clone size, V gene, J gene, D gene, CDR3 protein, CDR3 DNA. A D gene is named only where the DNA matches it firmly. Only some rows state a clone size, as once, few, many or a class for expanded clones.

few,TRBV6-2/TRBV6-3,TRBJ1-1,NA,CASSTTNWNTEAFF,TGTGCCAGCAGTACCACTAACTGGAACACTGAAGCTTTCTTT
many,TRBV18,TRBJ2-5,NA,CASSPSRSKGKETQYF,TGTGCCAGCTCACCGAGCAGGTCGAAGGGCAAAGAGACCCAGTACTTC
many,TRBV7-9,TRBJ2-1,TRBD2,CASSSPGLAGRYNEQFF,TGTGCCAGCAGCTCCCCGGGACTAGCGGGGAGATACAATGAGCAGTTCTTC
NA,TRBV20-1,TRBJ1-2,NA,CSARGLLEIYGYTF,TGCAGTGCTAGGGGTCTTCTCGAAATCTATGGCTACACCTTC
NA,TRBV20-1,TRBJ1-1,TRBD1,CSLKGQADTEAFF,TGCAGTCTGAAAGGACAGGCGGACACTGAAGCTTTCTTT
many,TRBV6-5,TRBJ2-7,NA,CASSSPGDTGYEQYF,TGTGCCAGCAGTTCTCCCGGGGACACAGGCTACGAGCAGTACTTC
NA,TRBV7-9,TRBJ2-2,TRBD1,CASSKPGTGDTGELFF,TGTGCCAGCAGTAAACCCGGGACAGGGGACACCGGGGAGCTGTTTTTT
few,TRBV5-1,TRBJ1-5,NA,CASSLVGGHNQPQHF,TGCGCCAGCAGCTTGGTTGGGGGGCACAATCAGCCCCAGCATTTT
many,TRBV18,TRBJ2-5,NA,CASSPLSQETQYF,TGTGCCAGCTCACCATTAAGTCAGGAGACCCAGTACTTC
NA,TRBV11-2,TRBJ1-1,NA,CASSPPLLNTEAFF,TGTGCCAGCAGCCCCCCCCTTTTGAACACTGAAGCTTTCTTT
NA,TRBV7-3,TRBJ2-5,TRBD2,CASSSGLAGAETQYF,TGTGCCAGCAGCTCCGGACTAGCGGGGGCAGAGACCCAGTACTTC
few,TRBV4-1,TRBJ1-4,TRBD1,CASSRNRGDGEKLFF,TGCGCCAGCAGCCGAAACAGGGGTGACGGGGAAAAACTGTTTTTT
NA,TRBV29-1,TRBJ1-5,NA,CSVGQGNQPQHF,TGCAGCGTTGGCCAGGGCAATCAGCCCCAGCATTTT
many,TRBV4-1,TRBJ2-3,NA,CASSQVSGSFSSDTQYF,TGCGCCAGCAGCCAAGTTAGCGGCTCCTTCTCGTCGGATACGCAGTATTTT
many,TRBV5-1,TRBJ2-5,TRBD1,CASSFTGDETQYF,TGCGCCAGCAGCTTTACAGGGGACGAGACCCAGTACTTC
NA,TRBV5-1,TRBJ1-4,TRBD1,CATRLTGAATNEKLFF,TGCGCCACCCGATTGACAGGGGCTGCAACTAATGAAAAACTGTTTTTT
NA,TRBV7-9,TRBJ1-1,NA,CASSLMEEGEAFF,TGTGCCAGCAGCTTAATGGAGGAGGGTGAAGCTTTCTTT
few,TRBV20-1,TRBJ1-5,NA,CSASGPPNQPQHF,TGCAGTGCTTCAGGGCCTCCCAATCAGCCCCAGCATTTT